The sequence of this TCR beta chain was determined in a study of early T cells in non-severe SARS-CoV-2 infection. Study-wide points: Private and CD4 specificities were missed by VDJdb matching, which favored anti-spike CD8 responses.

TCRdb re-derived calls from the 5' RACE reads in MiXCR, one entry per CDR3 protein. The sample has approximately 50,000 distinct CDR3 sequences, less than 9.5% seen once. The germline CDR1 and CDR2 sequences are SGHRS and YFSETQ. The CDR3 loop spans 16 amino acids. Trimming took 3 bases from V and 4 from J; bases not matched to a gene: 9. This clonotype was detected a few times. Antigen specificity is unknown. This sequence joins TRBV5-1 and TRBJ2-1, with 8 positions matching TRBD2. Sequenced sample: whole blood. The TCR comes from an adult who was a healthcare worker with PCR-confirmed SARS-CoV-2 infection or an uninfected control (not recorded which). The chain's CDR3 is CASSYFLGLDYNEQFF. In DNA, the CDR3 is TGCGCCAGCAGCTACTTCCTGGGACTAGATTACAATGAGCAGTTCTTC.